This TCR beta chain was recovered during a study of shared clonotypes between healthy human individuals. This clone appeared a single time. With 2 bases clipped from V and 0 bases from J, the junction kept 6 bases outside the gene matches. Germline assignment: CDR1 SGHRS and CDR2 YFSETQ. The length of the CDR3 is 17 residues. The protocol was immunoSEQ multiplex PCR, while the TCRdb copy is restricted to in-frame clones and leaves out a portion. The table records roughly 2.6 million clones, around 94% of them present only once. The sequenced sample was naive CD4+ T cells sorted from blood. As for subset: CD45RA+ positively selected. This sequence was found in a man aged 18 to 35 in good health. The chain is built from TRBV5-1 and TRBJ2-3; 10 bases fit TRBD2. CDR3 in DNA: TGCGCCAGCAGCTTCGGGCTAGCGGGGGCCAGCACAGATACGCAGTATTTT. Its translation is CASSFGLAGASTDTQYF.